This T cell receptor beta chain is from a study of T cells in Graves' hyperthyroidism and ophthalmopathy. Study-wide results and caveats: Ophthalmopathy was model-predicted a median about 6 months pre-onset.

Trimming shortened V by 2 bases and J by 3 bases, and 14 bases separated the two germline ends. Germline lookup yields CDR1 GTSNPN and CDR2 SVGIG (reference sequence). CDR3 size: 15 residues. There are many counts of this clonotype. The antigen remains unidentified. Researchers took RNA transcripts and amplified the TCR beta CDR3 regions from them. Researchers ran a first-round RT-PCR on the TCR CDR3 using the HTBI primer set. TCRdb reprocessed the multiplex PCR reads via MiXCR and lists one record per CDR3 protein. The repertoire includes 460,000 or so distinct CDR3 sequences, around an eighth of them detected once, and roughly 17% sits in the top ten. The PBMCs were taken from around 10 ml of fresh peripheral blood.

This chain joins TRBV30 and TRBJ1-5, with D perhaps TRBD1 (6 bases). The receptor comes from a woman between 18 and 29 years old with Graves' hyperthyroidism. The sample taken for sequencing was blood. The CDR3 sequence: CAWSPGGASNQPQHF. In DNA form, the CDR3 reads TGTGCCTGGAGTCCGGGGGGGGCCTCCAATCAGCCCCAGCATTTT.